One sample yielded the 26 T cell receptor beta chains listed below, sequenced in a study of patients and donors after allogeneic stem cell transplantation. TCRdb reprocessed the RT-PCR reads via MiXCR and lists one record per CDR3 protein. The profile shows 400,000 to 500,000 distinct CDR3 sequences, roughly 16% of them singletons. Sequencing was carried out using blood, either unsorted or a sorted T cell fraction (not recorded which). The receptors were gathered from a human donor who was either an allogeneic HSCT recipient or a stem cell or donor lymphocyte infusion donor (not recorded which). It is not recorded whose cells these are; they may come from a transplant donor.

In this sample, this clonotype turned up a few times. V usage is TRBV30 and J usage is TRBJ1-2, with D perhaps matching TRBD1 (6 bases). The CDR3 spans 15 residues. The V end was cut by 0 bases, the J end by 0 bases, with 11 bases between. From germline, CDR1 is GTSNPN and CDR2 SVGIG (reference sequence). The CDR3, as DNA: TGTGCCTGGAGTGTCGGGGGGGGCACTAACTATGGCTACACCTTC. It codes for CAWSVGGGTNYGYTF.

The sample holds many counts of this clonotype. The rearrangement joins TRBV12-3 or TRBV12-4 to TRBJ2-3; D is uncertain. The CDR3 consists of 12 residues. The V end was cut by 11 bases, the J end by 4 bases, with 13 bases between. CDR3 nucleotides: TGTGCCTCCCGAGGACGGCCAGATACGCAGTATTTT. Translation: CASRGRPDTQYF.

This chain uses TRBV9 with TRBJ1-1; possible D gene TRBD1, 6 bases. This CDR3 has 15 residues. Trimming left V 3 bases short and J 5 bases short, with 17 bases between. Per the germline V gene, CDR1 is SGDLS and CDR2 is YYNGEE. CDR3 nucleotides: TGTGCCAGCAGCGCTCGGGACGGAACAGGGACTGAAGCTTTCTTT. It codes for CASSARDGTGTEAFF.

This clonotype was seen a handful of times. V and J are TRBV30 and TRBJ2-2, with 7 bases lining up with TRBD1. Germline V gene lookup returns CDR1 GTSNPN and CDR2 SVGIG (reference sequence). The CDR3 runs 16 residues. Trimming at V came to 0 bases and at J to 6 bases, leaving 10 bases not matched to a gene. The CDR3 reads CAWSVRKGAKSGELFF. In DNA form, the CDR3 reads TGTGCCTGGAGTGTAAGAAAGGGGGCTAAATCCGGGGAGCTGTTTTTT.

This clonotype was detected ten times or more. The chain joins TRBV7-2 to TRBJ1-1, with D unresolved. CDR3 length: 13 amino acids. Germline CDR1 SGHTA, CDR2 FQGNSA. Trimming removed 3 bases from V and 4 bases from J, with 9 bases in between. The CDR3 reads CASSLARGTEAFF. As DNA, the CDR3 is TGTGCCAGCAGCTTGGCCCGGGGCACTGAAGCTTTCTTT.

V gene TRBV4-2 combines with J gene TRBJ2-3; 13 bases map to TRBD2. Trimming removed 2 bases from V and 5 bases from J; junction bases left unmatched: 7. This CDR3 comprises 17 residues. The germline V gene encodes CDR1 LGHNA and CDR2 YNFKEQ. CDR3: CASSQPLAGGDKDTQYF. The DNA for the CDR3 is TGTGCCAGCAGCCAACCACTAGCGGGGGGGGATAAAGATACGCAGTATTTT.

This sequence joins TRBV5-6 and TRBJ1-1, with TRBD1 identical over 10 bases. J lost 6 bases, V lost 2 bases, and 10 bases had no gene match. Germline CDR1 reads SGHDT; CDR2 reads YYEEEE. CDR3 length equals 16 residues. The CDR3 DNA reads as TGTGCCAGCAGCTTTCCCCTCCTGACAGGGGGCTCTGAAGCTTTCTTT. Amino acid sequence: CASSFPLLTGGSEAFF.

This chain uses TRBV7-2 with TRBJ1-5; no definite D call. The CDR3 covers 14 residues. Germline CDR1 and CDR2: SGHTA and FQGNSA. Trimming took 5 bases from V and 4 from J, leaving 12 bases between them. The CDR3 bases are TGTGCCAGCAGCGCGAAACCCCTAAATCAGCCCCAGCATTTT. Its translation: CASSAKPLNQPQHF.

Many counts were recorded for this clonotype. The gene calls are TRBV5-1 and TRBJ2-7; TRBD2 matches 10 bases. The CDR3 is 17 residues long. Germline loops: CDR1 SGHRS, CDR2 YFSETQ. With V trimmed by 3 bases and J by 0 bases, 9 bases remained unmatched. DNA for the CDR3: TGCGCCAGCAGCTGGGGACTAGCGAGTCCTTACTCCTACGAGCAGTACTTC. Protein product: CASSWGLASPYSYEQYF.

The table lists this clonotype with a count of one. The genes are TRBV6-1 and TRBJ1-1; 9 bases map to TRBD1. Germline-derived CDR1 and CDR2 are MNHNS and SASEGT. CDR3 length: 15 amino acids. V shed 6 bases, J shed 5 bases, and the junction held 10 bases outside the gene matches. DNA for the CDR3: TGTGCCAGCAGAGGGGACAGGGTAACTGGGACTGAAGCTTTCTTT. Translation: CASRGDRVTGTEAFF.

There are a few counts of this clonotype. This chain connects TRBV7-8 to TRBJ1-1, with TRBD1 as a possible D gene (5 bases). Germline V gene lookup returns CDR1 SGHVS and CDR2 FQNEAQ. The CDR3 is made up of 14 amino acids. V gave up 5 bases and J gave up 6 bases, with 16 bases separating them. DNA for the CDR3: TGTGCCAGCAGCCTCCAACTAGAGACAGCTGAAGCTTTCTTT. Amino acids: CASSLQLETAEAFF.

This clonotype was seen once. The gene calls are TRBV7-2 and TRBJ2-1, with D perhaps assigned TRBD1 or TRBD2 (5 bases each). Germline CDR1 reads SGHTA; CDR2 reads FQGNSA. With 4 bases removed from V and 5 bases from J, the gap between germline ends came to 15 bases. This CDR3 is 15 amino acids long. CDR3 region: CASSSMGRSDNEQFF. The CDR3 DNA is TGTGCCAGCAGCTCTATGGGACGTTCGGACAATGAGCAGTTCTTC.

This rearrangement joins TRBV6-1 to TRBJ1-2; D is perhaps TRBD1 (6 bases). The V end lost 6 bases, the J end lost 4 bases, and 18 bases lay between the germline ends. Germline CDR1 MNHNS, CDR2 SASEGT. This CDR3 spans 15 amino acids. CDR3 sequence: CASRMTGSATYGYTF. For the CDR3, the DNA is TGTGCCAGCAGAATGACAGGATCAGCTACCTATGGCTACACCTTC.

There are a few counts of this clonotype. The chain employs TRBV21-1 and TRBJ2-7. TRBV21-1 is termed a pseudogene. CDR3 length: 16 amino acids. The CDR3, as DNA: TGTGCCAGCAGCCCACGAAGGCGTTTGAGATCCCACGAGCAGTACTTC. It specifies CASSPRRRLRSHEQYF.

This clonotype was found a few times. This chain links TRBV5-1 with TRBJ2-5; 9 bases agree with TRBD1. Germline lookup yields CDR1 SGHRS and CDR2 YFSETQ. This CDR3 region has 16 residues. The ends lost 4 bases at V and 3 bases at J; junction bases unmatched: 10. The CDR3: CASSQTTGGGEETQYF. The CDR3, as DNA: TGCGCCAGCAGCCAAACGACAGGGGGAGGGGAAGAGACCCAGTACTTC.

Concerning this clonotype itself: Mismatch with germline at one junction end may stem from a read error. The chain joins TRBV7-2 to TRBJ2-3, with 9 bases fitting TRBD2. Germline V gene lookup returns CDR1 SGHTA and CDR2 FQGNSA. There are 15 residues in the CDR3. The CDR3 DNA sequence: TGTGCCAGCACCTTATCAGCGGGGGGACGAGATACGCAGTATTTT. This encodes CASTLSAGGRDTQYF.

A few counts support this clonotype. This rearrangement joins TRBV19 to TRBJ2-6; D is uncertain. CDR3 length equals 14 residues. Trimming left V 3 bases short and J 0 bases short, with 3 bases between. Germline CDR1 is LNHDA and CDR2 is SQIVND (reference sequence). CDR3 DNA sequence: TGTGCCAGTAGTATCTACTCTGGGGCCAACGTCCTGACTTTC. This codes for CASSIYSGANVLTF.

This clonotype was picked up a small number of times. The V and J genes are TRBV20-1 and TRBJ1-2; D is undetermined. This CDR3 has 11 amino acids. The germline V gene has CDR1 DFQATT and CDR2 SNEGSKA (reference sequence). Trimming removed 6 bases from V and 6 bases from J, with 11 bases in between. CDR3 nucleotide sequence: TGCAGTGCGTTCGTGGAAAATGGCTACACCTTC. Its protein is CSAFVENGYTF.

The chain combines TRBV24-1 with TRBJ2-1; possibly TRBD2 for D (5 bases). CDR3 size: 12 residues. CDR1 and CDR2 (germline): KGHDR, SFDVKD. V lost 9 bases to trimming and J lost 8 bases, with 13 bases between them. The chain's CDR3 is CATGNRGHEQFF. CDR3 nucleotide sequence: TGTGCCACCGGGAATCGGGGTCATGAGCAGTTCTTC.

A few counts support this clonotype. The genes are TRBV6-5 and TRBJ2-7, with 9 bases matching TRBD1. Germline CDR1 MNHEY, CDR2 SVGAGI. The J segment lost 4 bases and the V segment lost 6 bases, leaving 13 bases of the junction unmatched. This CDR3 spans 16 amino acids. In DNA, the CDR3 is TGTGCCAGCAGCTACAGACAGGGGGTTGGGGCTTACGAGCAGTACTTC. It yields the protein CASSYRQGVGAYEQYF.

This clonotype has only a few counts. The J gene is TRBJ1-6, the V gene TRBV11-1; D call uncertain. The V gene's germline CDR1 is SGHAT and CDR2 FQDESV (reference sequence). The CDR3 contains 18 residues. Trimming took 5 bases from V and 0 from J, leaving 17 bases between them. As DNA, the CDR3 is TGTGCCAGCAGCACCCCATTAGGGTTTGGCTCCTATAATTCACCCCTCCACTTT. It codes for CASSTPLGFGSYNSPLHF.

This clonotype was observed a few times. DNA for the CDR3: TGCAGTGCTTTCGGGACTCAAGAGACCCAGTACTTC. Translated: CSAFGTQETQYF. The chain joins TRBV20-1 to TRBJ2-5, with D maybe TRBD2 (6 bases). The CDR3 has 12 residues. V was cut by 5 bases and J by 2 bases, with 9 bases left in between. Germline assignment: CDR1 DFQATT and CDR2 SNEGSKA (reference sequence).

The rearrangement joins TRBV5-6 to TRBJ1-2, with D perhaps matching TRBD1 (6 bases). This CDR3 spans 15 amino acids. Germline assignment: CDR1 SGHDT and CDR2 YYEEEE. With 4 bases removed from V and 2 bases from J, the gap between germline ends came to 15 bases. CDR3 in amino acids: CASSPIWGRNYGYTF. DNA for the CDR3: TGTGCCAGCAGCCCGATTTGGGGGCGCAACTATGGCTACACCTTC.

In DNA form, the CDR3 reads TGTGCCAGCAGCGCGGGACAGGGGGCGCGAGGCTACACCTTC. The encoded protein is CASSAGQGARGYTF. V is TRBV11-3 and J is TRBJ1-2, with 12 nucleotides matching TRBD1. Unmatched junction bases numbered 6, after V lost 5 bases and J lost 8 bases. Germline V CDR1 and CDR2: SGHNT, YENEEA. The CDR3 spans 14 residues.

The rearrangement joins TRBV30 to TRBJ2-1, with 9 bases fitting TRBD1. The CDR3 spans 16 residues. Losses at the gene ends were 2 bases for V and 5 bases for J; bases not matched to a gene: 10. Looked up from germline, CDR1 is GTSNPN and CDR2 is SVGIG (reference sequence). The CDR3 is CAWSSAPGTGHNEQFF. As DNA, the CDR3 is TGTGCCTGGAGTTCAGCTCCCGGGACAGGGCACAATGAGCAGTTCTTC.

The chain employs TRBV5-1 and TRBJ2-5, with 14 positions matching TRBD2. Looked up from germline, CDR1 is SGHRS and CDR2 is YFSETQ. The CDR3 loop spans 17 amino acids. The V and J ends lost 0 bases and 4 bases, in that order; junction bases with no gene match: 5. As DNA, the CDR3 is TGCGCCAGCAGCTTGGGACTAGCGGGGGGGCTCCCAGAGACCCAGTACTTC. Its protein product is CASSLGLAGGLPETQYF.